Listed here is a single T cell receptor beta chain. Its cognate antigen is unknown. V trimming: 6 bases; J trimming: 3 bases; junction bases outside the gene matches: 12. CDR3 size: 16 residues. The entry originates in a study of blood T cells in healthy people across ages. General study points: Shifts in expanded clonotypes may have been confounded by donor CMV status, which was unknown. Naive CD4+ cell counts and diversity both ran higher in long-lived than in aged donors.

The second PCR ran about 6 to 11 cycles with a sample-barcoded 5' primer and J-beta primers. Carrying 12 random nucleotides, a template-switch adaptor labeled each individual cDNA molecule. TCRdb ran MiXCR on the 5' RACE reads and lists one entry per CDR3 protein. Of approximately 1.5 million distinct CDR3 sequences listed, 40% to 45% are singletons. The TCR was taken from a woman under 30 in good health. The chain recombines TRBV12-3 or TRBV12-4 with TRBJ2-5, with 8 nucleotides matching TRBD2. The sequenced sample was blood. The CDR3 DNA is TGTGCCAGCAGCCCCCCGGCCGGGAGGGCGGAAGAGACCCAGTACTTC. Protein sequence: CASSPPAGRAEETQYF.